This TCR beta chain was captured by sequencing in a study of T-cell memory formation after mild COVID-19. Study-wide background: Across donors, TCR clusters were largely donor specific. Study observations and caveats: Prior to infection, memory already included some responding clones, suggesting cross-reactive memory joined.

This clonotype has only a few counts. The target antigen is unknown. The germline V gene has CDR1 SEHNR and CDR2 FQNEAQ (reference sequence). V was pared by 5 bases and J by 9 bases, with 8 bases between. The CDR3 is made up of 11 amino acids. One entry per CDR3 protein results from TCRdb running MiXCR on the 5' RACE reads. The sample records around 200,000 distinct CDR3 sequences, 20% to 25% being singletons. This clonotype was sampled from an adult woman who had mild COVID-19 (a few samples of this study predate the infection). Cell type and time point are not known. The sample taken for sequencing was PBMCs or a T cell subset sorted from them (not recorded which). V usage is TRBV7-9 and J usage is TRBJ1-3; D possibly corresponds to TRBD1 (5 bases). The CDR3 nucleotides are TGTGCCAGCAGCCCCGGGGGCACCATATATTTT. Its protein is CASSPGGTIYF. Full variable domain (remainder filled in from reference TRBV7-9 and TRBJ1-3): DTGVSQNPRHKITKRGQNVTFRCDPISEHNRLYWYRQTLGQGPEFLTYFQNEAQLEKSRLLSDRFSAERPKGSFSTLEIQRTEQGDSAMYLCASSPGGTIYFGEGSWLTVV.